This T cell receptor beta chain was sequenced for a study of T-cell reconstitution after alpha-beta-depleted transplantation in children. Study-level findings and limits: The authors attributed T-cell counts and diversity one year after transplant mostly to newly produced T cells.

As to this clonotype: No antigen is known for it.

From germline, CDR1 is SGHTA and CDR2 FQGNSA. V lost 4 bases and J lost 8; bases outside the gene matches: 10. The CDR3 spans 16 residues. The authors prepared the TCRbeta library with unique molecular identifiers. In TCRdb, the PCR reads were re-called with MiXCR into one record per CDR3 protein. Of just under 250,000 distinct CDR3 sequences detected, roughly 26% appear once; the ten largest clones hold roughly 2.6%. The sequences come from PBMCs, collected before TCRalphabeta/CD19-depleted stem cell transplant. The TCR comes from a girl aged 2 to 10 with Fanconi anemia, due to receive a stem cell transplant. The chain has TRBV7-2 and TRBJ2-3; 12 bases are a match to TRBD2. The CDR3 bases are TGTGCCAGCAGCTGGACTAGCGGGGTACCCACTGGTACGCAGTATTTT. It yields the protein CASSWTSGVPTGTQYF.